This T cell receptor beta chain was identified in a study of blood T cell repertoires in COVID-19. Trimming shortened V by 5 bases and J by 2 bases, and 13 bases separated the two germline ends. CDR1 is SGHTA, CDR2 FQGNSA, per germline. This CDR3 has 14 residues. Clones were sequenced by immunoSEQ multiplex PCR, and TCRdb holds only the in-frame ones, with some missing. Here the sample spans under 100,000 clones, 78% being singletons. The genes are TRBV7-2 and TRBJ2-7; D is uncertain. The material sequenced was peripheral blood. This receptor was obtained from a man aged 60 to 75 with COVID-19, enrolled during active disease. CDR3 DNA: TGTGCCAGCAGCCACCCGACGGAGCCCTACGAGCAGTACTTC. Translation: CASSHPTEPYEQYF.